The entry that follows covers one T cell receptor beta chain sequence. The CDR3 end is not reached by the read, which stops 3 residues before it; the germline J gene fills it in. These data come from a study of T cells in women clearing cervical HPV infection. Across the study: Controls gave blood once infection was undetectable; cases at lesion identification.

Germline CDR1 is DFQATT and CDR2 is SNEGSKA (reference sequence). The V segment lost 0 bases and the J segment 3 bases; nucleotides outside the gene matches: 4. This CDR3 has 14 residues. The repertoire was sequenced with immunoSEQ multiplex PCR; TCRdb's copy has only in-frame clones and lacks some. Seen in this sample are fewer than 40,000 clones; the ten most common clones hold around 5%. Each participant carried one incident cervical HPV16 infection only. This clonotype was sampled from a woman between 18 and 70 years old with a cervical HPV16 infection that either progressed to CIN3+ or cleared (not recorded which). Sequencing was done on a sample of blood buffy coat. The chain recombines TRBV20-1 with TRBJ2-7; 8 positions agree with TRBD2. The sequenced CDR3 bases are TGCAGTGCTAGAGATCTGGGACTAGACTACGAG. This codes for CSARDLGLDYE. The complete CDR3 reads CSARDLGLDYEQYF.